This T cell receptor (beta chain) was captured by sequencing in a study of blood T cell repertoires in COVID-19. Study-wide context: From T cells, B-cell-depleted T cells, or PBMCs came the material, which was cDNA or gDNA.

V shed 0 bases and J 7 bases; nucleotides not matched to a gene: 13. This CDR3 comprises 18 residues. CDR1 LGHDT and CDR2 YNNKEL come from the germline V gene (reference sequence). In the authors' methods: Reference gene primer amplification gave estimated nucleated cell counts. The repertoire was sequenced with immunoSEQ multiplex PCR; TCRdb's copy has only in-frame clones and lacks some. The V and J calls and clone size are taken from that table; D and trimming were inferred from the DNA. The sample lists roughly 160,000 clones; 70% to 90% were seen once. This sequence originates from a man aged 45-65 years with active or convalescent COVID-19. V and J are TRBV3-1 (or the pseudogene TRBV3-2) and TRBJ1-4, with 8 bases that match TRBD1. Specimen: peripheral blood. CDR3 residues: CASSQDQSRGLNSEKLFF. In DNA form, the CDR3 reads TGTGCCAGCAGCCAAGACCAGAGCAGGGGGCTAAATAGTGAAAAACTGTTTTTT.